One T cell receptor beta chain is described in this entry. V lost 7 bases and J lost 2, with 14 bases in between. The germline gives CDR1 SEHNR, CDR2 FQNEAQ (reference sequence). The CDR3 contains 14 residues. Sequencing was performed with immunoSEQ multiplex PCR; in TCRdb, only in-frame clones are kept and a portion is missing. The top ten clones hold roughly 26% of a sample with about 90,000 clones, over 70% of them seen once. The sample belongs to a study of CD8 T cell repertoires and HIV-1 epitope variants. This clonotype was obtained from a male donor with HIV. This chain joins TRBV7-9 and TRBJ2-5; D assignment may be TRBD1 or TRBD2 (6 bases each). What was sequenced was uncultured baseline CD8+ T cells from peripheral blood mononuclear cells (PBMCs). This CDR3 reads CASTRGAPQETQYF. CDR3 in DNA: TGTGCCAGCACGAGGGGGGCACCACAAGAGACCCAGTACTTC.